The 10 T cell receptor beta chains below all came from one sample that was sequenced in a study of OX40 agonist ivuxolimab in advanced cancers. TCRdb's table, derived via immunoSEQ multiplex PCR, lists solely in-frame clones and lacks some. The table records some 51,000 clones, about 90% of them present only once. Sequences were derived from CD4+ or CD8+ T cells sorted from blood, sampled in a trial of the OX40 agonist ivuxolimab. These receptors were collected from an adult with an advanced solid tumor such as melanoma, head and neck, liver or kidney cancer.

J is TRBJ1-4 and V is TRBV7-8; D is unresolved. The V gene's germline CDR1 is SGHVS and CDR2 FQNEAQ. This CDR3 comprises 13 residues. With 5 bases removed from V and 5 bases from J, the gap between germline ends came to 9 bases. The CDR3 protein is CASSLTANEKLFF. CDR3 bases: TGTGCCAGCAGCCTGACTGCAAATGAAAAACTGTTTTTT.

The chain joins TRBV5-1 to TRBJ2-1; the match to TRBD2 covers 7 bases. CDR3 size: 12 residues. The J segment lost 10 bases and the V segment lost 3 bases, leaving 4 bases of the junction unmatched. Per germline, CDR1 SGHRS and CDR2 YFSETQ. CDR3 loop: CASSSPGGEQFF. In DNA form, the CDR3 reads TGCGCCAGCAGCTCGCCGGGAGGCGAGCAGTTCTTC.

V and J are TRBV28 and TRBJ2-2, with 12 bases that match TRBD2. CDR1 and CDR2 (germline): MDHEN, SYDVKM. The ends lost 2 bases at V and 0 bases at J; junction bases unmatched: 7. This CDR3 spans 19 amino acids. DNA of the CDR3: TGTGCCAGCAGTTTAACCCTAGCGGGGGGGCCGGCGAACACCGGGGAGCTGTTTTTT. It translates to CASSLTLAGGPANTGELFF.

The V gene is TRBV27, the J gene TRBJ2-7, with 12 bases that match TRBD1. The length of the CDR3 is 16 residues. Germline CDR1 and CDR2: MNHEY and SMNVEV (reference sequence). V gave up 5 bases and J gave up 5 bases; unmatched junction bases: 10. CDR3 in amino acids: CASSLSHGTGGDEQYF. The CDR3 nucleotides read TGTGCCAGCAGTCTTAGTCACGGGACAGGGGGCGACGAGCAGTACTTC.

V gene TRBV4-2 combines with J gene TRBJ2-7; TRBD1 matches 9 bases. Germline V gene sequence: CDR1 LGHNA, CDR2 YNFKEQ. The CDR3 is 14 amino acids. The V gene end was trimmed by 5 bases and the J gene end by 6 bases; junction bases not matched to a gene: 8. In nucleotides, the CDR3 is TGTGCCAGCAGCACACACCGGGACAGGGTCGAGCAGTACTTC. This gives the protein CASSTHRDRVEQYF.

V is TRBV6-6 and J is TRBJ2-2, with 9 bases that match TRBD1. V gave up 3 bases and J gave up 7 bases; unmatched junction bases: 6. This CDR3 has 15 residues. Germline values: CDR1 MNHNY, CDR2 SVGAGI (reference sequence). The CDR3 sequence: CASSYLQGANGELFF. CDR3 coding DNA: TGTGCCAGCAGTTATCTACAGGGGGCTAACGGGGAGCTGTTTTTT.

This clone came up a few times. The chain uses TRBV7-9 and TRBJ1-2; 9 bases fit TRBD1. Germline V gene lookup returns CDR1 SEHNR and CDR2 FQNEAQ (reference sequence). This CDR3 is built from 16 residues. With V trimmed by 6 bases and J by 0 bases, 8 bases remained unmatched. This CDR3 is CASSSGQGESNYGYTF. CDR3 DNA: TGTGCCAGCAGTTCGGGACAGGGCGAATCTAACTATGGCTACACCTTC.

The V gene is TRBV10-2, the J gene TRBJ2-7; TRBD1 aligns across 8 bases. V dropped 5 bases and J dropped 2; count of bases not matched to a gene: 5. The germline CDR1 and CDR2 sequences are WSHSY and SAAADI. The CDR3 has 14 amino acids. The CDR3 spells CASSPGTGPYEQYF. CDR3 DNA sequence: TGCGCCAGCAGTCCCGGGACAGGACCCTACGAGCAGTACTTC.

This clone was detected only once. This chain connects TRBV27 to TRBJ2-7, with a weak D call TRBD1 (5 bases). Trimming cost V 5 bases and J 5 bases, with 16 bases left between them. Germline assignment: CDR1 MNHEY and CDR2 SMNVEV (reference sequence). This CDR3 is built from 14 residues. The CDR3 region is CASSLGQIRDEQYF. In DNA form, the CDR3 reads TGTGCCAGCAGTCTAGGGCAAATCAGGGACGAGCAGTACTTC.

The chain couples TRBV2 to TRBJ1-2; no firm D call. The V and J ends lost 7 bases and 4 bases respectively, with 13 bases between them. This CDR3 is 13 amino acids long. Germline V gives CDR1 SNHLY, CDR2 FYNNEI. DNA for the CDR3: TGTGCCAGCATAGAGGGTTTCAGCTATGGCTACACCTTC. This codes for CASIEGFSYGYTF.